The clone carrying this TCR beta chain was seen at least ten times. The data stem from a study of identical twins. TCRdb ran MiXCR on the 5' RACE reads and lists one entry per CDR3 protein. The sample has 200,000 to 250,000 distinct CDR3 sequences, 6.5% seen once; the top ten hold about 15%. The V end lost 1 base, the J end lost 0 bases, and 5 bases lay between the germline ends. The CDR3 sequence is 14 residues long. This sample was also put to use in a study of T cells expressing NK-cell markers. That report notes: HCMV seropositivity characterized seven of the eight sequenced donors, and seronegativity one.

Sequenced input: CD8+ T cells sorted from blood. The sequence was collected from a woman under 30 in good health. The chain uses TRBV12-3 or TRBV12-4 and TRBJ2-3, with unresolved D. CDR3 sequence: CASSLGASTDTQYF. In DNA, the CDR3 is TGTGCCAGCAGTTTAGGGGCCAGCACAGATACGCAGTATTTT.